These 6 T cell receptor beta chains originate from one sample sequenced in a study of CDR3 diversity in severe acne (dated by TCRdb to the late 2010s). Library preparation used PCR. The sequencing machine was an Illumina HiSeq 2000. TCRdb itself trimmed the public reads at Q25 with fastp, ran MiXCR and retained productive beta chains. Rows with a matching CDR3 protein are joined into one entry that keeps the most common DNA and genes. The sample yields approximately 90,000 distinct CDR3 sequences; roughly 49% were counted once. The ten biggest clones cover under 14% of the sample. The sample taken for sequencing was blood. Receptors were obtained from a male donor with severe acne vulgaris.

As regards this clonotype: The conserved closing phenylalanine or tryptophan is absent in this CDR3, likely reflecting a read error. The V gene is TRBV29-1, the J gene TRBJ1-1, with TRBD1 matching over 9 bases. The ends lost 6 bases at V and 1 base at J; junction bases unmatched: 12. From germline, CDR1 is SQVTM and CDR2 ANQGSEA. The CDR3 runs 16 residues. In DNA form, the CDR3 reads TGCAGCGTCGAACGGACGGAGGGACAGGGGAACACTGAAGCTTTCCTT. Its translation: CSVERTEGQGNTEAFL.

The chain couples TRBV7-2 to TRBJ2-2, with TRBD2 matching over 12 bases. Germline lookup yields CDR1 SGHTA and CDR2 FQGNSA. V lost 3 bases to trimming and J lost 7 bases; unmatched junction nucleotides: 9. This CDR3 is 17 amino acids long. The CDR3 spells CASSLGSSGRANGELFF. The CDR3 coding sequence is TGTGCCAGCAGCTTGGGATCTAGCGGGAGGGCGAACGGGGAGCTGTTTTTT.

This chain joins TRBV6-1 and TRBJ1-1; 7 positions agree with TRBD1. Trimming took 5 bases from V and 5 from J; bases not matched to a gene: 8. The length of the CDR3 is 14 residues. The germline V gene encodes CDR1 MNHNS and CDR2 SASEGT. The CDR3 nucleotides are TGTGCCAGCAGTTACGACAGGGTGGGGACTGAAGCTTTCTTT. Protein: CASSYDRVGTEAFF.

This rearrangement joins TRBV27 to TRBJ1-6; the D is unclear. CDR1 and CDR2 (germline): MNHEY, SMNVEV (reference sequence). V was cut by 6 bases and J by 4 bases, with 10 bases left in between. This CDR3 has 14 amino acids. The CDR3 DNA reads TGTGCCAGCAGAGGGAAGCAATATAATTCACCCCTCCACTTT. This gives the protein CASRGKQYNSPLHF.

The genes are TRBV12-3 or TRBV12-4 and TRBJ1-1, with 8 bases lining up with TRBD1. J lost 3 bases, V lost 5 bases, and 11 bases had no gene match. The CDR3 is 16 residues long. The DNA for the CDR3 is TGTGCCAGCAGTCCCGCAGGGGGCTTATGGGACACTGAAGCTTTCTTT. Translating gives CASSPAGGLWDTEAFF.

The CDR3 region is CSARPQRGAWQYF. The DNA for the CDR3 is TGCAGTGCTAGACCGCAGCGGGGGGCCTGGCAGTACTTC. The chain joins TRBV20-1 to TRBJ2-7; 9 positions agree with TRBD2. V dropped 2 bases and J dropped 9; count of bases not matched to a gene: 8. CDR3 size: 13 residues. Germline V gives CDR1 DFQATT, CDR2 SNEGSKA (reference sequence).